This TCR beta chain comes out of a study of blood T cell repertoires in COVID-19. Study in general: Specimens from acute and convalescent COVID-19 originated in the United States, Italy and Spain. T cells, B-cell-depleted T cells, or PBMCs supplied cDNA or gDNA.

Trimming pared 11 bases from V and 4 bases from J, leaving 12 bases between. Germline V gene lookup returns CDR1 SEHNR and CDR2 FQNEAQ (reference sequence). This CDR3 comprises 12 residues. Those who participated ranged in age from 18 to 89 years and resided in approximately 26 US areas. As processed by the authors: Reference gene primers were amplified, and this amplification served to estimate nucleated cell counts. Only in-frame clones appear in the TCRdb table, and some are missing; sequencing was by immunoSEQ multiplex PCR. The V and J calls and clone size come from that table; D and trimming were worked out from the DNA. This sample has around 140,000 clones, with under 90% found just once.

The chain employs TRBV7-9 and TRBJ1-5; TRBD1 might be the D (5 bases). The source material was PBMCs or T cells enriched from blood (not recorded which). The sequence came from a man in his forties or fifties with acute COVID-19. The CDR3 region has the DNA TGTGCCTGGGGGGGTGGAAATCAGCCCCAGCATTTT. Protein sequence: CAWGGGNQPQHF.